Listed below are T cell receptor beta chains from one sample, sequenced in a study of blood T cell repertoires in COVID-19. TCRdb's table, derived via immunoSEQ multiplex PCR, lists solely in-frame clones and lacks some. This table has about 300,000 clones, around 86% appearing once. Sample: PBMCs or T cells enriched from blood (not recorded which). Receptor source: a woman between 18 and 29 years old who had recovered from COVID-19. The CDR3 runs from the conserved cysteine through the conserved F or W. Fields, in order: D gene, J gene, V gene, CDR3 protein. The D gene is left open where the match is weak.

>-|TRBJ2-3|TRBV18
CASSPPGSSTDTQYF
>TRBD1|TRBJ2-3|TRBV11-2
CASSLGPGGFTDTQYF
>-|TRBJ1-6|TRBV12-5
CASGLGAANSPLHF
>-|TRBJ1-4|TRBV6-6
CASRLDGTNEKLFF
>-|TRBJ1-5|TRBV5-8
CASSNGLFNQPQHF
>-|TRBJ1-1|TRBV6-7
CASSYSSADYTEAFF
>-|TRBJ1-2|TRBV7-9
CASSSQGGGYTF
>TRBD1|TRBJ1-5|TRBV27
CASSSGQGNQPQHF
>-|TRBJ2-1|TRBV10-1
CASSEYPLGGSYNEQFF
>-|TRBJ1-4|TRBV30
CAWSVPVEDSMAEKLFF
>TRBD1|TRBJ2-7|TRBV11-2
CASSLGHLGQGDYEQYF
>-|TRBJ1-2|TRBV28
CASSFHGFDTF